These 25 T cell receptor beta chains were sequenced from one sample in a study of blood T cell repertoires in COVID-19. Repertoires were generated with immunoSEQ multiplex PCR, while TCRdb's copy carries only in-frame clones and drops some. The sample has just over 150,000 clones, around 84% seen once; the top ten hold about 3.3%. The specimen sequenced was peripheral blood. The receptors shown here come from a human donor with acute or convalescent COVID-19. The donor label of this sample is uncertain.

This clone was recorded a few times. The chain couples TRBV7-9 to TRBJ2-7, with TRBD1 identical over 8 bases. The trim removed 5 bases at V and 7 bases at J, leaving 16 bases unmatched. Germline values: CDR1 SEHNR, CDR2 FQNEAQ (reference sequence). The CDR3 runs to 16 residues. This CDR3 reads CASSPKRRTGPGEQYF. The CDR3 bases are TGTGCCAGCAGCCCGAAACGAAGGACAGGGCCTGGGGAGCAGTACTTC.

J is TRBJ2-1 and V is TRBV6-4, with D maybe TRBD2 (6 bases). CDR1 is MRHNA and CDR2 is SNTAGT in the germline V gene. The V end lost 2 bases, the J end lost 6 bases, and 8 bases lay between the germline ends. CDR3 length: 13 residues. The CDR3 is CASSDGGRNEQFF. CDR3 coding DNA: TGTGCCAGCAGTGACGGAGGGCGCAATGAGCAGTTCTTC.

The chain has TRBV2 and TRBJ1-1; 7 nucleotides align to TRBD1. The V and J ends lost 4 bases and 1 base, in that order; junction bases with no gene match: 9. The germline V gene has CDR1 SNHLY and CDR2 FYNNEI. The CDR3 runs to 16 residues. CDR3 coding DNA: TGTGCCAGCAGTGCGCAGGGGGGTGTCTGGAACACTGAAGCTTTCTTT. The encoded protein is CASSAQGGVWNTEAFF.

In its sample, this clone was seen once. The chain carries TRBV28 and TRBJ1-2; TRBD1 matches 7 bases. Germline V lookup: CDR1 MDHEN, CDR2 SYDVKM. This CDR3 region has 16 residues. V lost 3 bases, J lost 3 bases, and 10 bases stayed unmatched. The chain's CDR3 is CASSFIRDSSYYGYTF. For the CDR3, the DNA is TGTGCCAGCAGTTTCATCCGGGACAGCTCGTACTATGGCTACACCTTC.

The CDR3 nucleotides read TGTGCCAGTAGTATAGGTCGCGGGGGATTTTCAAAGAACACCGGGGAGCTGTTTTTT. Residues: CASSIGRGGFSKNTGELFF. V is TRBV19 and J is TRBJ2-2; 7 nucleotides agree with TRBD2. Germline-derived CDR1 and CDR2 are LNHDA and SQIVND (reference sequence). The CDR3 contains 19 residues. The V segment lost 1 base and the J segment 1 base; nucleotides outside the gene matches: 12.

This chain's CDR3 is CASSLQFTNNEQFF. DNA of the CDR3: TGTGCCAGCAGCTTACAATTTACAAACAATGAGCAGTTCTTC. The rearrangement links TRBV11-2 to TRBJ2-1; D is unclear. The CDR3 loop spans 14 amino acids. Germline V gene lookup returns CDR1 SGHAT and CDR2 FQNNGV. Trimming cost V 2 bases and J 5 bases, with 10 bases left between them.

The gene calls are TRBV9 and TRBJ2-7, with 7 positions matching TRBD1. The trim removed 5 bases at V and 5 bases at J, leaving 19 bases unmatched. The germline V gene has CDR1 SGDLS and CDR2 YYNGEE. The CDR3 covers 17 residues. The CDR3 DNA sequence: TGTGCCAGCAGTCGAGTGGGGCGAAGGGGGCTCGCTGACGAGCAGTACTTC. It is translated as CASSRVGRRGLADEQYF.

This clone was observed a single time. The V call is TRBV30, the J call TRBJ1-1; unclear D gene. This CDR3 contains 14 residues. Trimming took off 0 bases at V and 5 bases at J, with 13 bases between the two ends. Germline-derived CDR1 and CDR2 are GTSNPN and SVGIG (reference sequence). This CDR3 reads CAWSVRARRTEAFF. The CDR3 coding sequence is TGTGCCTGGAGTGTGCGGGCGAGGAGGACTGAAGCTTTCTTT.

This rearrangement joins TRBV5-8 to TRBJ1-4; D is undetermined. The CDR3 is made up of 13 amino acids. Trimming cost V 4 bases and J 6 bases, with 10 bases left between them. Germline lookup yields CDR1 SGHTS and CDR2 YDEGEE. CDR3 coding DNA: TGTGCCAGCAGCCCGAGGGTCGATGAAAAACTGTTTTTT. Protein sequence: CASSPRVDEKLFF.

The CDR3, as DNA: TGCGCCAGCAGCGAGGACAGGGGATACGAGCAGTACTTC. It encodes CASSEDRGYEQYF. The chain uses TRBV5-1 and TRBJ2-7; 9 bases are shared with TRBD1. V was clipped by 4 bases and J by 4 bases; unmatched bases: 3. The germline V gene has CDR1 SGHRS and CDR2 YFSETQ. This CDR3 is built from 13 residues.

The chain employs TRBV4-1 and TRBJ2-7, with 8 bases aligning to TRBD2. V trimming: 1 base; J trimming: 1 base; junction bases outside the gene matches: 3. Germline loops: CDR1 MGHRA, CDR2 YSYEKL. CDR3 length equals 15 residues. CDR3: CASSQVAGPSYEQYF. The CDR3 DNA reads as TGCGCCAGCAGCCAAGTAGCGGGGCCTTCCTACGAGCAGTACTTC.

The chain recombines TRBV30 with TRBJ1-3; D is undetermined. Trimming stripped 0 bases from V and 0 bases from J, with 9 bases between. The CDR3 runs 15 residues. Germline CDR1 GTSNPN, CDR2 SVGIG (reference sequence). The DNA of the CDR3 is TGTGCCTGGAGTGTGGGCACCAGCTCTGGAAACACCATATATTTT. It yields the protein CAWSVGTSSGNTIYF. Full variable domain (rest looked up from reference TRBV30 and TRBJ1-3): SQTIHQWPATLVQPVGSPLSLECTVEGTSNPNLYWYRQAAGRGLQLLFYSVGIGQISSEVPQNLSASRPQDRQFILSSKKLLLSDSGFYLCAWSVGTSSGNTIYFGEGSWLTVV.

The CDR3, as DNA: TGTGCCAGCAGCCAAGCTGGAGGGAACACTGAAGCTTTCTTT. As protein: CASSQAGGNTEAFF. The chain has TRBV7-9 and TRBJ1-1; D gene uncertain. Germline CDR1 is SEHNR and CDR2 is FQNEAQ (reference sequence). The CDR3 runs to 14 residues. With 5 bases removed from V and 1 base from J, the gap between germline ends came to 11 bases.

The chain couples TRBV19 to TRBJ2-3; D is possibly TRBD2 (5 bases). With 6 bases removed from V and 0 bases from J, the gap between germline ends came to 16 bases. CDR1 LNHDA and CDR2 SQIVND come from the germline V gene (reference sequence). This CDR3 is 16 amino acids long. DNA of the CDR3: TGTGCCAGTAGCGCGGCTACCCGGGGAAGCACAGATACGCAGTATTTT. This translates into CASSAATRGSTDTQYF.

V is TRBV6-5 and J is TRBJ1-2; 7 bases agree with TRBD1. Trimming took 4 bases from V and 4 from J; bases not matched to a gene: 6. CDR1 MNHEY and CDR2 SVGAGI come from the germline V gene. This CDR3 has 14 amino acids. The DNA of the CDR3 is TGTGCCAGCAGTTTGACGGACAGGCGCTATGGCTACACCTTC. Protein: CASSLTDRRYGYTF.

The chain has TRBV19 and TRBJ1-1; possible D gene TRBD1, 5 bases. This CDR3 comprises 15 residues. CDR1 LNHDA and CDR2 SQIVND come from the germline V gene (reference sequence). The germline V and J ends were trimmed by 6 bases and 4 bases, with 18 bases remaining between them. Here the CDR3 DNA reads TGTGCCAGTAGCATATCCCGGGACTCTTCCACTGAAGCTTTCTTT. It is translated as CASSISRDSSTEAFF.

This chain links TRBV9 with TRBJ1-4; 9 bases agree with TRBD1. Trimming took 4 bases from V and 8 from J; bases not matched to a gene: 6. CDR1 SGDLS and CDR2 YYNGEE come from the germline V gene. The CDR3 has 14 amino acids. CDR3 DNA sequence: TGTGCCAGCAGCCCAGACACAGGGGGCGAAAAACTGTTTTTT. Amino acids: CASSPDTGGEKLFF.

The CDR3, as DNA: TGTGCCAGCAGCCAAGATTTGACGAGGAGCTCCTACGAGCAGTACTTC. It specifies CASSQDLTRSSYEQYF. The genes are TRBV4-2 and TRBJ2-7, with no clear D. This CDR3 is built from 16 residues. The V gene's germline CDR1 is LGHNA and CDR2 YNFKEQ. Between the trimmed V and J ends, which lost 0 bases and 0 bases, there was a span of 12 bases.

This clone is medium-sized in the sample. The V call is TRBV13, the J call TRBJ1-1; TRBD1 matches 9 bases. Germline V gene lookup returns CDR1 PRHDT and CDR2 FYEKMQ (reference sequence). The CDR3 spans 16 residues. Trimming at V came to 1 base and at J to 6 bases, leaving 9 bases not matched to a gene. The CDR3 spells CASSLVTGGNKAEAFF. The CDR3 bases are TGTGCCAGCAGCTTAGTGACAGGGGGAAATAAGGCTGAAGCTTTCTTT.

V and J are TRBV27 and TRBJ1-5; 7 bases map to TRBD1. V shed 2 bases and J 5 bases; nucleotides not matched to a gene: 6. Germline V gives CDR1 MNHEY, CDR2 SMNVEV (reference sequence). The CDR3 runs to 15 residues. This CDR3 reads CASSLTTGAYQPQHF. The CDR3 coding sequence is TGTGCCAGCAGTTTAACAACAGGGGCGTATCAGCCCCAGCATTTT.

The sample holds one count of this clone. The V and J genes are TRBV5-1 and TRBJ2-7; weak D call: TRBD1 (6 bases). Germline lookup yields CDR1 SGHRS and CDR2 YFSETQ. The CDR3 runs 10 residues. Trimming removed 5 bases from V and 6 bases from J, with 6 bases in between. The CDR3 coding sequence is TGCGCCAGCAGGGACAGCGAGCAGTACTTC. Translation: CASRDSEQYF.

The chain links TRBV5-4 to TRBJ1-1; TRBD1 matches 7 bases. This CDR3 is built from 16 residues. Germline CDR1 and CDR2: SGHNT and YYREEE (reference sequence). The V gene end was trimmed by 5 bases and the J gene end by 3 bases; junction bases not matched to a gene: 13. The CDR3 coding sequence is TGTGCCAGCAGTTCACGGACAGGTTTCATGCACACTGAAGCTTTCTTT. This sequence encodes CASSSRTGFMHTEAFF.

This clone occurred a few times. The rearrangement joins TRBV2 to TRBJ2-7; possible D gene TRBD1, 5 bases. The CDR3 totals 11 residues. The germline gives CDR1 SNHLY, CDR2 FYNNEI. The ends were cut back, 6 bases at V and 4 bases at J, with 7 bases in the middle. CDR3 loop: CASRTEYEQYF. DNA for the CDR3: TGTGCCAGCAGGACAGAATACGAGCAGTACTTC.

This clone was picked up one time. The chain couples TRBV7-2 to TRBJ1-1; 8 bases fit TRBD1. V shed 3 bases, J shed 5 bases, and the junction held 8 bases outside the gene matches. This CDR3 has 15 residues. CDR1 is SGHTA, CDR2 FQGNSA, per germline. The CDR3 DNA is TGTGCCAGCAGCTTGGTTACAGGGGGGAGGACTGAAGCTTTCTTT. As protein: CASSLVTGGRTEAFF.

The chain carries TRBV4-3 and TRBJ1-3; a weak D match, TRBD1 (5 bases). This CDR3 contains 15 residues. V dropped 4 bases and J dropped 1 base, with 11 bases sitting between them. Germline values: CDR1 LGHNA, CDR2 YSLEER. CDR3 region: CASSPSRVSGNTIYF. CDR3 nucleotide sequence: TGCGCCAGCAGCCCAAGCAGGGTTTCTGGAAACACCATATATTTT.